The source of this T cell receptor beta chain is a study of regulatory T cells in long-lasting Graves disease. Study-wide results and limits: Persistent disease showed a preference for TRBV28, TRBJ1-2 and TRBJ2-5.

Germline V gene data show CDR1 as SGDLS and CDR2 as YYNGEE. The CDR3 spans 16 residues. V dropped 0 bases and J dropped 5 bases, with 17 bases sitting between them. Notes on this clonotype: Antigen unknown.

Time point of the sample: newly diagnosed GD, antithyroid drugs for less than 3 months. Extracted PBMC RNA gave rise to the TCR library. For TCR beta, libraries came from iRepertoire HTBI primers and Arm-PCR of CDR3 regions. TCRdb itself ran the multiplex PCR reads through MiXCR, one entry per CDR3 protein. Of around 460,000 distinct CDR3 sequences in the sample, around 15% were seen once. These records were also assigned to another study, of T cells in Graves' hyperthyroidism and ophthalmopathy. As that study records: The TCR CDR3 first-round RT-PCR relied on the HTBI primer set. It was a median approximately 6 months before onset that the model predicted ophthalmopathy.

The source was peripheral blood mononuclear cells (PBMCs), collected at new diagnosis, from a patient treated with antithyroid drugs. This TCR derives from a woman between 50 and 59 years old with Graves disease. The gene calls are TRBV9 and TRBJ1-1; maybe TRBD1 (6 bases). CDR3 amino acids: CASSVEIGGGGTEAFF. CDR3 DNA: TGTGCCAGCAGCGTAGAGATTGGAGGGGGAGGTACTGAAGCTTTCTTT.